Detailed here is one TCR beta chain. Antigen specificity is unknown. The assay was immunoSEQ multiplex PCR, and TCRdb's table has in-frame clones only and misses some. The sample gives around 60,000 clones, around three quarters of which show up once; approximately 3% is in the top ten. The data derive from a study of vaccination effects on CD4 cells after COVID-19. Trimming removed 2 bases from V and 9 bases from J, with 14 bases in between. Germline V lookup: CDR1 SGHDT, CDR2 YYEEEE. This CDR3 contains 13 residues. Scientists isolated CD4+ T cells after a roughly ten-day culture period ended. The authors replaced half the medium with IL-2 medium on days 3 and 7.

The origin of this receptor is a human donor who received a COVID-19 vaccine. Sequencing used CD4+ T cells from PBMCs cultured without peptide, obtained before COVID-19 vaccination. The chain uses TRBV5-6 and TRBJ2-5, with a possible D match to TRBD2 (5 bases). The chain's CDR3 is CASSFEVSGAQYF. The CDR3 DNA sequence: TGTGCCAGCAGCTTCGAAGTGTCCGGGGCCCAGTACTTC.